What follows are 19 T cell receptor beta chains derived from one specimen sequenced in a study of technical replicates of blood from several donors. Libraries were prepared by immunoSEQ multiplex PCR; TCRdb keeps only in-frame clonotypes and omits some of them. The sample yields 75,000 to 100,000 clones, less than 95% seen once. Material: T cells isolated from PBMCs. The origin of the receptors is a human donor in good health.

This chain links TRBV28 with TRBJ2-4, with no clear D. The CDR3 contains 13 residues. CDR1 and CDR2 (germline): MDHEN, SYDVKM. V was cut by 2 bases and J by 8 bases, with 10 bases left in between. CDR3 nucleotide sequence: TGTGCCAGCAGTTTACAGGTAACGGACATTCAGTACTTC. This gives the protein CASSLQVTDIQYF.

The chain is built from TRBV10-3 and TRBJ2-5, with TRBD1 matching 8 bases. V lost 7 bases, J lost 4 bases, and 5 bases stayed unmatched. From germline, CDR1 is ENHRY and CDR2 SYGVKD. This CDR3 has 13 amino acids. Written as DNA, the CDR3 is TGTGCCATCAAAGCAGGGGGCGTAGAGACCCAGTACTTC. Its protein is CAIKAGGVETQYF.

The chain links TRBV19 to TRBJ2-3; TRBD2 agrees at 9 bases. The V gene's germline CDR1 is LNHDA and CDR2 SQIVND (reference sequence). V lost 4 bases, J lost 5 bases, and 10 bases stayed unmatched. The CDR3 spans 16 residues. The CDR3 DNA is TGTGCCAGTAGTAAGCGAATAGCGGGAGCGATAGATACGCAGTATTTT. Amino acids: CASSKRIAGAIDTQYF.

The rearrangement links TRBV7-2 to TRBJ2-7; 8 nucleotides match TRBD2. The CDR3 contains 16 residues. Trimming at V came to 6 bases and at J to 2 bases, leaving 12 bases not matched to a gene. The germline gives CDR1 SGHTA, CDR2 FQGNSA. The CDR3 region is CASSETKREPPYEQYF. The CDR3, as DNA: TGTGCCAGCAGTGAGACCAAGCGGGAGCCGCCCTACGAGCAGTACTTC.

V is TRBV5-6 and J is TRBJ2-2, with a weak D call TRBD1 (5 bases). Trimming shortened V by 3 bases and J by 2 bases, and 20 bases separated the two germline ends. Per the germline V gene, CDR1 is SGHDT and CDR2 is YYEEEE. This CDR3 contains 18 residues. The CDR3 is CASSYGRVDRSNTGELFF. In nucleotides, the CDR3 is TGTGCCAGCAGCTACGGCAGGGTGGATCGGTCAAACACCGGGGAGCTGTTTTTT.

This clone occurred a few times. This CDR3 is CASSLSPGLEVYEQYF. CDR3 sequence (DNA): TGCGCCAGCAGCTTATCACCGGGTCTAGAGGTCTACGAGCAGTACTTC. The chain is built from TRBV5-1 and TRBJ2-7; D ambiguous. The CDR3 is 16 residues long. The ends were cut back, 2 bases at V and 3 bases at J, with 18 bases in the middle. Germline V gene lookup returns CDR1 SGHRS and CDR2 YFSETQ.

In nucleotides, the CDR3 is TGTGCCAGTATGGACAGTACCTACGAGCAGTACTTC. Protein: CASMDSTYEQYF. The chain joins TRBV19 to TRBJ2-7, with D possibly matching TRBD1 (6 bases). CDR1 is LNHDA and CDR2 is SQIVND in the germline V gene (reference sequence). V was cut by 7 bases and J by 2 bases, with 9 bases left in between. This CDR3 comprises 12 residues. Looking up the rest from reference TRBV19 and TRBJ2-7 gives the full variable domain: DGGITQSPKYLFRKEGQNVTLSCEQNLNHDAMYWYRQDPGQGLRLIYYSQIVNDFQKGDIAEGYSVSREKKESFPLTVTSAQKNPTAFYLCASMDSTYEQYFGPGTRLTVT.

V and J are TRBV29-1 and TRBJ2-2; 8 bases are shared with TRBD2. Germline V CDR1 and CDR2: SQVTM, ANQGSEA. V shed 6 bases, J shed 3 bases, and the junction held 9 bases outside the gene matches. This CDR3 is 15 amino acids long. In DNA, the CDR3 is TGCAGCGTAGGAGCGGGAGCTGTTCACACCGGGGAGCTGTTTTTT. It encodes CSVGAGAVHTGELFF.

The CDR3 DNA follows: TGTGCCAGCAGCCGGTTATCAGGGGAACCCTACGAGCAGTACTTC. It encodes CASSRLSGEPYEQYF. V is TRBV6-5 and J is TRBJ2-7; a weak D match, TRBD1 (6 bases). V lost 6 bases and J lost 2, with 17 bases in between. Germline V lookup: CDR1 MNHEY, CDR2 SVGAGI. This CDR3 spans 15 amino acids.

The chain employs TRBV6-5 and TRBJ1-2; no firm D call. The CDR3 sequence is 12 residues long. Germline loops: CDR1 MNHEY, CDR2 SVGAGI. Between the trimmed V and J ends, which lost 7 bases and 6 bases, there was a span of 12 bases. The CDR3 region has the DNA TGTGCCAGCAAGTCCAGTTTTAATGGCTACACCTTC. This translates into CASKSSFNGYTF.

About this clone itself: The junction differs from germline at one of its ends, possibly a read error. V gene TRBV7-7 combines with J gene TRBJ2-5; 9 bases agree with TRBD2. This CDR3 has 15 residues. The germline gives CDR1 SSHAT, CDR2 FNYEAQ (reference sequence). This CDR3 is CASSLAGVVEETQYF. CDR3 bases: TGTGCTAGCAGCTTAGCGGGAGTGGTTGAGGAGACCCAGTACTTC. Full variable domain (outside the CDR3, taken from reference TRBV7-7 and TRBJ2-5): GAGVSQSPRYKVTKRGQDVTLRCDPISSHATLYWYQQALGQGPEFLTYFNYEAQPDKSGLPSDRFSAERPEGSISTLTIQRTEQRDSAMYRCASSLAGVVEETQYFGPGTRLLVL.

V gene TRBV25-1 combines with J gene TRBJ1-4, with TRBD1 as a possible D gene (5 bases). This CDR3 has 13 residues. Germline V lookup: CDR1 MGHDK, CDR2 SYGVNS. With 8 bases removed from V and 7 bases from J, the gap between germline ends came to 14 bases. The CDR3 sequence: CASGYGGSEKLFF. CDR3 DNA sequence: TGTGCCAGCGGGTACGGGGGGAGTGAAAAACTGTTTTTT.

The genes are TRBV6-5 and TRBJ2-1; tentatively, D is TRBD1 (5 bases). The CDR3 spans 12 residues. Germline CDR1 reads MNHEY; CDR2 reads SVGAGI. V was shortened by 10 bases and J by 5 bases, with 12 bases between the two germline ends. CDR3 loop: CATWGRNNEQFF. Written as DNA, the CDR3 is TGTGCCACTTGGGGCAGAAACAATGAGCAGTTCTTC.

The chain is built from TRBV4-1 and TRBJ2-1; the D gene is possibly TRBD2 (6 bases). Germline V gene lookup returns CDR1 MGHRA and CDR2 YSYEKL. Trimming removed 1 base from V and 4 bases from J, with 17 bases in between. The length of the CDR3 is 17 residues. The CDR3 loop reads CASSQVQGGENYNEQFF. In nucleotides, the CDR3 is TGCGCCAGCAGCCAAGTTCAGGGCGGGGAAAATTACAATGAGCAGTTCTTC.

This clone appeared a single time. V and J are TRBV19 and TRBJ2-5; 7 nucleotides match TRBD1. Germline CDR1 and CDR2: LNHDA and SQIVND (reference sequence). V was pared by 6 bases and J by 5 bases, with 12 bases of the junction left unmatched. This CDR3 is 15 amino acids long. The CDR3 spells CASRARGQSFETQYF. The CDR3 bases are TGTGCCAGTAGGGCGAGGGGACAGAGTTTCGAGACCCAGTACTTC.

CDR3 coding DNA: TGTGCCAGCAGTTTAAGGGGGGGGCAGCCCCAGCCCCAGCATTTT. Translation gives CASSLRGGQPQPQHF. The rearrangement joins TRBV28 to TRBJ1-5; possible D gene TRBD1, 6 bases. V lost 2 bases to trimming and J lost 7 bases, with 15 bases between them. The CDR3 sequence is 15 residues long. CDR1 MDHEN and CDR2 SYDVKM come from the germline V gene.

The rearrangement uses TRBV7-9 and TRBJ1-2, with D tentatively TRBD1 (5 bases). The CDR3 length is 14 residues. Germline CDR1 is SEHNR and CDR2 is FQNEAQ (reference sequence). The V gene lost 0 bases and the J gene lost 8 bases, with 13 bases spanning the gap. This CDR3 reads CASSLASAGQGYTF. The DNA of the CDR3 is TGTGCCAGCAGCTTAGCATCGGCAGGGCAAGGCTACACCTTC.

The CDR3 DNA sequence: TGCGCCAGCAGCCAAGGGGGGACAGGGTACTATGGCTACACCTTC. Amino acids: CASSQGGTGYYGYTF. V usage is TRBV4-3 and J usage is TRBJ1-2; 9 bases line up with TRBD1. This CDR3 is 15 amino acids long. Per the germline V gene, CDR1 is LGHNA and CDR2 is YSLEER. V shed 1 base, J shed 3 bases, and the junction held 3 bases outside the gene matches.

This chain links TRBV20-1 with TRBJ2-7; a weak D match, TRBD2 (5 bases). V shed 5 bases and J shed 5 bases, with 7 bases lying between them. CDR1 is DFQATT, CDR2 SNEGSKA, per germline (reference sequence). The CDR3 extends over 10 amino acids. CDR3 region: CSAEGNEQYF. The CDR3 bases are TGCAGTGCTGAGGGAAACGAGCAGTACTTC.